The 15 T cell receptor beta chains given below trace back to one sample, sequenced in a study of blood T cell repertoires in COVID-19. The protocol was immunoSEQ multiplex PCR, while the TCRdb copy is restricted to in-frame clones and leaves out a portion. The sample includes some 290,000 clones, around 85% of them seen just once. Sequenced input: peripheral blood. These receptors came from a woman under 40 with COVID-19, enrolled during active disease.

The gene calls are TRBV27 and TRBJ1-6; D remains unclear. Trimming left V 6 bases short and J 10 bases short, with 10 bases between. The CDR3 has 12 amino acids. Germline V lookup: CDR1 MNHEY, CDR2 SMNVEV (reference sequence). The CDR3 loop reads CASRPPRSPLHF. CDR3 sequence (DNA): TGTGCCAGCAGACCCCCGCGGTCACCCCTCCACTTT.

This rearrangement joins TRBV10-3 to TRBJ2-7, with D possibly TRBD1 on 6 matching bases. The CDR3 totals 14 residues. The V gene lost 6 bases and the J gene lost 5 bases, with 17 bases spanning the gap. CDR1 ENHRY and CDR2 SYGVKD come from the germline V gene. The CDR3 DNA follows: TGTGCCATCAGCAAACAGGGACCTCCTAACGAGCAGTACTTC. Translated: CAISKQGPPNEQYF.

V gene TRBV28 combines with J gene TRBJ2-3; 12 positions match TRBD2. The CDR3 is 15 amino acids. Germline lookup yields CDR1 MDHEN and CDR2 SYDVKM. Unmatched junction bases numbered 2, after V lost 3 bases and J lost 4 bases. CDR3 amino acids: CASSLGLAGADTQYF. CDR3 coding DNA: TGTGCCAGCAGTTTGGGACTAGCGGGTGCAGATACGCAGTATTTT. Supplemented by reference TRBV28 and TRBJ2-3, the full variable domain reads DVKVTQSSRYLVKRTGEKVFLECVQDMDHENMFWYRQDPGLGLRLIYFSYDVKMKEKGDIPEGYSVSREKKERFSLILESASTNQTSMYLCASSLGLAGADTQYFGPGTRLTVL.

CDR3 nucleotide sequence: TGTGCCAGTAGTCTTCGGACTAGCGGGGGGACAGATACGCAGTATTTT. This sequence encodes CASSLRTSGGTDTQYF. This sequence joins TRBV19 and TRBJ2-3; 14 bases are a match to TRBD2. Germline V CDR1 and CDR2: LNHDA, SQIVND (reference sequence). V was pared by 5 bases and J by 3 bases, with 4 bases of the junction left unmatched. This CDR3 spans 16 amino acids. The variable domain in full, with the rest retrieved from reference TRBV19 and TRBJ2-3, is DGGITQSPKYLFRKEGQNVTLSCEQNLNHDAMYWYRQDPGQGLRLIYYSQIVNDFQKGDIAEGYSVSREKKESFPLTVTSAQKNPTAFYLCASSLRTSGGTDTQYFGPGTRLTVL.

V gene TRBV19 combines with J gene TRBJ1-2, with a possible D match to TRBD1 (6 bases). Trimming left V 11 bases short and J 5 bases short, with 18 bases between. The germline V gene encodes CDR1 LNHDA and CDR2 SQIVND (reference sequence). The CDR3 covers 13 residues. CDR3 in amino acids: CAHGQGLYYGYTF. DNA for the CDR3: TGTGCCCACGGGCAGGGGCTTTATTATGGCTACACCTTC.

CDR3 region: CASRGTVFHIQYF. CDR3 coding DNA: TGTGCCAGCAGGGGGACAGTCTTCCACATTCAGTACTTC. The chain employs TRBV2 and TRBJ2-4, with 7 nucleotides matching TRBD1. This CDR3 has 13 amino acids. Trimming removed 6 bases from V and 8 bases from J; junction bases left unmatched: 7. Germline assignment: CDR1 SNHLY and CDR2 FYNNEI.

V usage is TRBV19 and J usage is TRBJ2-3; tentative D call: TRBD2 (6 bases). The CDR3 runs 13 residues. Germline V gene lookup returns CDR1 LNHDA and CDR2 SQIVND (reference sequence). Between the trimmed V and J ends, which lost 6 bases and 5 bases, there was a span of 12 bases. The CDR3 DNA reads TGTGCCAGTAGCAGACTAGTGGGAGATACGCAGTATTTT. Protein sequence: CASSRLVGDTQYF. The variable domain in full, completed from reference TRBV19 and TRBJ2-3, reads DGGITQSPKYLFRKEGQNVTLSCEQNLNHDAMYWYRQDPGQGLRLIYYSQIVNDFQKGDIAEGYSVSREKKESFPLTVTSAQKNPTAFYLCASSRLVGDTQYFGPGTRLTVL.

The gene calls are TRBV19 and TRBJ2-1, with 8 bases lining up with TRBD2. Per germline, CDR1 LNHDA and CDR2 SQIVND (reference sequence). J lost 7 bases, V lost 4 bases, and 6 bases had no gene match. The CDR3 consists of 14 residues. DNA for the CDR3: TGTGCCAGTAGTACCTGGACGGGGGGGAATGAGCAGTTCTTC. It encodes CASSTWTGGNEQFF.

This chain joins TRBV11-3 and TRBJ2-1; the D gene is possibly TRBD2 (5 bases). The CDR3 loop spans 13 amino acids. Germline assignment: CDR1 SGHNT and CDR2 YENEEA. Between the trimmed V and J ends, which lost 1 base and 4 bases, there was a span of 5 bases. The CDR3 DNA follows: TGTGCCAGCAGCTTAGGAGGGTACAATGAGCAGTTCTTC. Translated, it gives CASSLGGYNEQFF.

The CDR3 is CASSTSGADGYTF. The CDR3, as DNA: TGTGCCAGTAGTACCTCTGGAGCGGATGGCTACACCTTC. The chain joins TRBV19 to TRBJ1-2; D is ambiguous. The CDR3 totals 13 residues. Trimming shortened V by 4 bases and J by 6 bases, and 12 bases separated the two germline ends. In germline, CDR1 is LNHDA, CDR2 SQIVND (reference sequence).

This clone was seen once. The chain uses TRBV4-1 and TRBJ2-7; D is ambiguous. The CDR3 has 13 amino acids. Trimming pared 1 base from V and 6 bases from J, leaving 10 bases between. CDR1 and CDR2 (germline): MGHRA, YSYEKL. This chain's CDR3 is CASSQAASSEQYF. CDR3 DNA sequence: TGCGCCAGCAGCCAAGCTGCTTCCAGCGAGCAGTACTTC.

The CDR3 protein is CASSQDGTGGIGELFF. In DNA, the CDR3 is TGCGCCAGCAGCCAAGACGGGACAGGGGGTATCGGGGAGCTGTTTTTT. This chain joins TRBV4-1 and TRBJ2-2; 11 nucleotides agree with TRBD1. Germline values: CDR1 MGHRA, CDR2 YSYEKL. V lost 0 bases to trimming and J lost 7 bases; unmatched junction nucleotides: 4. CDR3 size: 16 residues.

A note on this clone: The junction departs from the called germline gene at one end, perhaps through a read error. CDR3 sequence: CASSSQFIEALAF. In DNA, the CDR3 is TGTGCCAGCTCATCACAATTCATAGAGGCTTTGGCCTTC. The gene calls are TRBV18 and TRBJ1-2, with unresolved D. This CDR3 region has 13 residues. Per germline, CDR1 KGHSH and CDR2 LQKENI.

V usage is TRBV6-5 and J usage is TRBJ1-2, with 7 positions matching TRBD1. Per germline, CDR1 MNHEY and CDR2 SVGAGI. V lost 6 bases to trimming and J lost 7 bases; unmatched junction nucleotides: 8. The CDR3 consists of 13 residues. The CDR3 coding sequence is TGTGCCAGCAGAGCGACAGGGCTGGGTGGCTACACCTTC. Its protein product is CASRATGLGGYTF.

The rearrangement links TRBV28 to TRBJ1-5, with D perhaps matching TRBD1 (6 bases). The V and J ends lost 3 bases and 7 bases respectively, with 13 bases between them. CDR1 MDHEN and CDR2 SYDVKM come from the germline V gene. CDR3 length equals 14 residues. The CDR3 region has the DNA TGTGCCAGCAGTTTGAGGGGGGGAAGCCAGCCCCAGCATTTT. It is translated as CASSLRGGSQPQHF. The whole variable domain, remainder taken from reference TRBV28 and TRBJ1-5, is DVKVTQSSRYLVKRTGEKVFLECVQDMDHENMFWYRQDPGLGLRLIYFSYDVKMKEKGDIPEGYSVSREKKERFSLILESASTNQTSMYLCASSLRGGSQPQHFGDGTRLSIL.